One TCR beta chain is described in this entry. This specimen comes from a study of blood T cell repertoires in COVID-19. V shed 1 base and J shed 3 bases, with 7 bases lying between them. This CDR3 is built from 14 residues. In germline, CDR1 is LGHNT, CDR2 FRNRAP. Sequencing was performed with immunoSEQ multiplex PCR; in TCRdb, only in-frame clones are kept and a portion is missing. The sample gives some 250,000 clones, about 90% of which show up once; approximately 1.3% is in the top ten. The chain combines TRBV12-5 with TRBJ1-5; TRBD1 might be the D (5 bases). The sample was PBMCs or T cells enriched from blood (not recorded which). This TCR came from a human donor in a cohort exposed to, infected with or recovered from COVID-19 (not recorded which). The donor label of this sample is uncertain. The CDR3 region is CASGLGQLNQPQHF. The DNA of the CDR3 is TGTGCTAGTGGTTTGGGACAGCTCAATCAGCCCCAGCATTTT.